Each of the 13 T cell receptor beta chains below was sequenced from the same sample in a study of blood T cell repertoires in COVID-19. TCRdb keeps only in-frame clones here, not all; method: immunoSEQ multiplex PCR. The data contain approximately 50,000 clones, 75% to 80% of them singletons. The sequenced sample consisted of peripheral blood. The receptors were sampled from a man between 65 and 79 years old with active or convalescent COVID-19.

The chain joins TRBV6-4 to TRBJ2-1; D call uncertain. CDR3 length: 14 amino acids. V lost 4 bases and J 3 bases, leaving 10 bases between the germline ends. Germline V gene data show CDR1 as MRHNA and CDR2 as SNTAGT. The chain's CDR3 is CASSVFHGYNEQFF. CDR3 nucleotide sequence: TGTGCCAGCAGTGTATTTCACGGCTACAATGAGCAGTTCTTC.

The CDR3 nucleotides are TGCAGCGTTGAACGGCAGGGTTTAGGGGGCGAGCAGTACTTC. Translating it yields CSVERQGLGGEQYF. The gene calls are TRBV29-1 and TRBJ2-7; possibly TRBD1 for D (6 bases). Trimming stripped 2 bases from V and 6 bases from J, with 17 bases between. The CDR3 totals 14 residues. Germline V gene data show CDR1 as SQVTM and CDR2 as ANQGSEA.

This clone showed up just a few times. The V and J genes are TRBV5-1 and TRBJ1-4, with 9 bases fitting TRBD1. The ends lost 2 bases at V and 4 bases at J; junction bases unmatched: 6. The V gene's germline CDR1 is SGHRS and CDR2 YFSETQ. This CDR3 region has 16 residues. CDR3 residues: CASSFGRTGDNEKLFF. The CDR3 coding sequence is TGCGCCAGCAGCTTTGGCCGGACAGGGGATAATGAAAAACTGTTTTTT. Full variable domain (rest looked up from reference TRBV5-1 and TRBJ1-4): KAGVTQTPRYLIKTRGQQVTLSCSPISGHRSVSWYQQTPGQGLQFLFEYFSETQRNKGNFPGRFSGRQFSNSRSEMNVSTLELGDSALYLCASSFGRTGDNEKLFFGSGTQLSVL.

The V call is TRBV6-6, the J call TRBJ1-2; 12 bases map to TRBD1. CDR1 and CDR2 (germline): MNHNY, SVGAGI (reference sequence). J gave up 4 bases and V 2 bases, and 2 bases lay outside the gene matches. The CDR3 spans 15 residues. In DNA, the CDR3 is TGTGCCAGCAGTTACGGGACAGGGGGCAGCTATGGCTACACCTTC. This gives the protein CASSYGTGGSYGYTF.

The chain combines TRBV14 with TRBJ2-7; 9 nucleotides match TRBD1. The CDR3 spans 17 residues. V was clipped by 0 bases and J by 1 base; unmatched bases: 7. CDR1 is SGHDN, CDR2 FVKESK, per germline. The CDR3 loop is CASSQDQGTGFSYEQYF. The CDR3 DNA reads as TGTGCCAGCAGCCAAGATCAGGGGACAGGGTTTTCCTACGAGCAGTACTTC.

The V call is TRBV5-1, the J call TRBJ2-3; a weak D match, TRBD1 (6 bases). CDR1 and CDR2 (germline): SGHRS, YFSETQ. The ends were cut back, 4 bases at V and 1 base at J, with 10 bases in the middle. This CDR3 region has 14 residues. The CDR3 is CASSPDRGTDTQYF. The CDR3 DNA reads TGCGCCAGCAGCCCGGACAGAGGCACAGATACGCAGTATTTT. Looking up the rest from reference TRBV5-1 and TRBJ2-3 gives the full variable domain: KAGVTQTPRYLIKTRGQQVTLSCSPISGHRSVSWYQQTPGQGLQFLFEYFSETQRNKGNFPGRFSGRQFSNSRSEMNVSTLELGDSALYLCASSPDRGTDTQYFGPGTRLTVL.

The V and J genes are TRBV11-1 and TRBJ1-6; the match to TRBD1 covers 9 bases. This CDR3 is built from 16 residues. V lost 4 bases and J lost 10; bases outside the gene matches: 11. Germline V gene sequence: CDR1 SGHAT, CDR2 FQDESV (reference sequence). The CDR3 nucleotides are TGTGCCAGCAGCTCAGACCCGGGACAGGGCGGGTCACCCCTCCACTTT. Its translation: CASSSDPGQGGSPLHF.

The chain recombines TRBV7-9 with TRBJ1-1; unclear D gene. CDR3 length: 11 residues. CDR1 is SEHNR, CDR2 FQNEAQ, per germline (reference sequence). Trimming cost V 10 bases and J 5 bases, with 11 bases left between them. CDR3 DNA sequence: TGTGCCATTCCCCTCGGGACTGAAGCTTTCTTT. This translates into CAIPLGTEAFF.

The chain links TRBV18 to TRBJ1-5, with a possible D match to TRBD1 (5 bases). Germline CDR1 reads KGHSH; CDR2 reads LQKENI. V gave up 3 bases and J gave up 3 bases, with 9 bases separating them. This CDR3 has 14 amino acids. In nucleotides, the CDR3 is TGTGCCAGCTCACCCGACAGAACCAATCAGCCCCAGCATTTT. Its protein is CASSPDRTNQPQHF. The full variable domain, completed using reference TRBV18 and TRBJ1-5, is NAGVMQNPRHLVRRRGQEARLRCSPMKGHSHVYWYRQLPEEGLKFMVYLQKENIIDESGMPKERFSAEFPKEGPSILRIQQVVRGDSAAYFCASSPDRTNQPQHFGDGTRLSIL.

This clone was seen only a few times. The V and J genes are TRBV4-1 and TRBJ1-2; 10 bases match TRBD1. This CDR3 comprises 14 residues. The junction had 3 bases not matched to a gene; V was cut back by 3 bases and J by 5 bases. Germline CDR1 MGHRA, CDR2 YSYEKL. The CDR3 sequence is CASSQPGQGYGYTF. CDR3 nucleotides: TGCGCCAGCAGCCAGCCGGGACAGGGGTATGGCTACACCTTC.

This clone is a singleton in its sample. The CDR3 nucleotides read TGTGCCAGCAGCTTAGTCGAGGGTGCCGAGCAGTACTTC. This gives the protein CASSLVEGAEQYF. This chain connects TRBV16 to TRBJ2-7; possibly TRBD2 for D (5 bases). This CDR3 region has 13 residues. The V gene lost 5 bases and the J gene lost 6 bases, with 14 bases spanning the gap. Per the germline V gene, CDR1 is KGHSY and CDR2 is FQNENV.

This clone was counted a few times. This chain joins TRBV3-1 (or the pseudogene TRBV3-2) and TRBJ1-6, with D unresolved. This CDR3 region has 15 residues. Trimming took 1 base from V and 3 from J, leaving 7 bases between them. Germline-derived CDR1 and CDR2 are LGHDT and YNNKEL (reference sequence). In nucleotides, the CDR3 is TGTGCCAGCAGCCAAGGAGTGAGCTATAATTCACCCCTCCACTTT. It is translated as CASSQGVSYNSPLHF.

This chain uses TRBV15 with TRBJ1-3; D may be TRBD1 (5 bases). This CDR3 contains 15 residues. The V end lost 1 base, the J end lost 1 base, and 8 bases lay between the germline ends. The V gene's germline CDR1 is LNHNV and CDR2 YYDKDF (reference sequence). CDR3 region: CATSRGGRSGNTIYF. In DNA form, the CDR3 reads TGTGCCACCAGCAGAGGGGGCAGATCTGGAAACACCATATATTTT.